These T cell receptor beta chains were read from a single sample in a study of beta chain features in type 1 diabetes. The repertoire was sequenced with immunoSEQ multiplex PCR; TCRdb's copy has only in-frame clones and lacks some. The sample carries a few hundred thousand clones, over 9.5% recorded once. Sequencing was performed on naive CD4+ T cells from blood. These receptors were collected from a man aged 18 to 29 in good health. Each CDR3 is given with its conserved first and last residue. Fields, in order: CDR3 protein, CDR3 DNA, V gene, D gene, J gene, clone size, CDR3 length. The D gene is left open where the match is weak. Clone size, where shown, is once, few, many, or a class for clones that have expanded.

CDR3 protein: CASSQPGQGAYEQYF
CDR3 DNA: TGTGCCAGCAGCCAGCCGGGACAGGGCGCCTACGAGCAGTACTTC
V gene: TRBV5-6
D gene: TRBD1
J gene: TRBJ2-7
clone size: NA
CDR3 length: 15

CDR3 protein: CASSLPPGSGANVLTF
CDR3 DNA: TGTGCCAGCAGTTTACCGCCAGGGTCCGGGGCCAACGTCCTGACTTTC
V gene: TRBV28
D gene: NA
J gene: TRBJ2-6
clone size: NA
CDR3 length: 16

CDR3 protein: CARQAGESYNEQFF
CDR3 DNA: TGTGCCAGACAAGCGGGAGAATCCTACAATGAGCAGTTCTTC
V gene: TRBV2
D gene: TRBD2
J gene: TRBJ2-1
clone size: few
CDR3 length: 14

CDR3 protein: CASSRTGFYGYTF
CDR3 DNA: TGTGCCAGTAGTCGCACAGGGTTCTATGGCTACACCTTC
V gene: TRBV19
D gene: NA
J gene: TRBJ1-2
clone size: NA
CDR3 length: 13

CDR3 protein: CASRNLAGSPLHF
CDR3 DNA: TGTGCCAGCAGAAACCTCGCGGGGTCACCCCTCCACTTT
V gene: TRBV27
D gene: NA
J gene: TRBJ1-6
clone size: few
CDR3 length: 13

CDR3 protein: CAWTTGRGLLDTEAFF
CDR3 DNA: TGTGCCTGGACCACCGGCAGGGGCTTATTGGACACTGAAGCTTTCTTT
V gene: TRBV30
D gene: NA
J gene: TRBJ1-1
clone size: NA
CDR3 length: 16

CDR3 protein: CASSHGGGTSSSYEQYF
CDR3 DNA: TGCGCCAGCAGTCACGGGGGAGGGACTAGCAGCTCCTACGAGCAGTACTTC
V gene: TRBV23-1
D gene: TRBD2
J gene: TRBJ2-7
clone size: many
CDR3 length: 17

CDR3 protein: CASSPGLAGGWGQFF
CDR3 DNA: TGTGCCAGCAGCCCCGGACTAGCGGGGGGTTGGGGGCAGTTCTTC
V gene: TRBV11-1
D gene: TRBD2
J gene: TRBJ2-1
clone size: few
CDR3 length: 15

CDR3 protein: CASSLLAGDNEQFF
CDR3 DNA: TGTGCCAGCAGCTTATTAGCGGGAGACAATGAGCAGTTCTTC
V gene: TRBV7-2
D gene: TRBD2
J gene: TRBJ2-1
clone size: few
CDR3 length: 14

CDR3 protein: CASSPDRVPGNTIYF
CDR3 DNA: TGTGCCAGCAGTCCGGACAGGGTCCCTGGAAACACCATATATTTT
V gene: TRBV28
D gene: TRBD1
J gene: TRBJ1-3
clone size: NA
CDR3 length: 15

CDR3 protein: CASRPELAGGPYNEQFF
CDR3 DNA: TGTGCCAGTAGGCCCGAACTAGCGGGAGGGCCCTACAATGAGCAGTTCTTC
V gene: TRBV19
D gene: TRBD2
J gene: TRBJ2-1
clone size: NA
CDR3 length: 17

CDR3 protein: CAISDPNGQGEQYF
CDR3 DNA: TGTGCCATCAGTGACCCCAACGGACAGGGTGAGCAGTACTTC
V gene: TRBV10-3
D gene: TRBD1
J gene: TRBJ2-7
clone size: NA
CDR3 length: 14

CDR3 protein: CASSLDSFHGELFF
CDR3 DNA: TGTGCCAGCAGTCTAGACAGTTTCCACGGGGAGCTGTTTTTT
V gene: TRBV7-9
D gene: NA
J gene: TRBJ2-2
clone size: few
CDR3 length: 14

CDR3 protein: CASSSGTGFTDTQYF
CDR3 DNA: TGTGCCAGCAGTTCCGGGACAGGGTTCACAGATACGCAGTATTTT
V gene: TRBV28
D gene: TRBD1
J gene: TRBJ2-3
clone size: NA
CDR3 length: 15

CDR3 protein: CASSYSGGMNTEAFF
CDR3 DNA: TGTGCCAGCAGTTACTCAGGGGGAATGAACACTGAAGCTTTCTTT
V gene: TRBV6-6
D gene: NA
J gene: TRBJ1-1
clone size: NA
CDR3 length: 15

CDR3 protein: CATSRVPGDSNQPQHF
CDR3 DNA: TGTGCCACCAGCCGAGTCCCAGGGGATAGCAATCAGCCCCAGCATTTT
V gene: TRBV15
D gene: NA
J gene: TRBJ1-5
clone size: NA
CDR3 length: 16

CDR3 protein: CASSVGHPNTEAFF
CDR3 DNA: TGTGCCAGCAGCGTGGGACACCCGAACACTGAAGCTTTCTTT
V gene: TRBV7-9
D gene: NA
J gene: TRBJ1-1
clone size: few
CDR3 length: 14

CDR3 protein: CASSLGSSYNEQFF
CDR3 DNA: TGTGCCAGCAGCTTAGGGAGCTCCTACAATGAGCAGTTCTTC
V gene: TRBV5-4
D gene: NA
J gene: TRBJ2-1
clone size: NA
CDR3 length: 14

CDR3 protein: CASSPDSYSNQPQHF
CDR3 DNA: TGTGCCAGCAGCCCCGACAGCTATAGCAATCAGCCCCAGCATTTT
V gene: TRBV11-2
D gene: NA
J gene: TRBJ1-5
clone size: NA
CDR3 length: 15

CDR3 protein: CASSDKFTQYF
CDR3 DNA: TGTGCCAGCAGTGACAAATTTACGCAGTATTTT
V gene: TRBV28
D gene: NA
J gene: TRBJ2-3
clone size: few
CDR3 length: 11

CDR3 protein: CASTNGAGGNTEAFF
CDR3 DNA: TGTGCCAGCACCAACGGGGCAGGGGGGAACACTGAAGCTTTCTTT
V gene: TRBV6-5
D gene: TRBD1
J gene: TRBJ1-1
clone size: NA
CDR3 length: 15

CDR3 protein: CASSPLDRLNTEAFF
CDR3 DNA: TGTGCCAGCAGCCCCCTGGACAGGTTGAACACTGAAGCTTTCTTT
V gene: TRBV11-1
D gene: TRBD1
J gene: TRBJ1-1
clone size: NA
CDR3 length: 15

CDR3 protein: CASRQTGEIHGYTF
CDR3 DNA: TGTGCCAGCAGACAGACAGGGGAAATCCATGGCTACACCTTC
V gene: TRBV2
D gene: TRBD1
J gene: TRBJ1-2
clone size: NA
CDR3 length: 14

CDR3 protein: CASSQDLTGGGYTF
CDR3 DNA: TGTGCCAGCAGCCAAGATTTAACAGGGGGTGGCTACACCTTC
V gene: TRBV4-2
D gene: TRBD1
J gene: TRBJ1-2
clone size: few
CDR3 length: 14

CDR3 protein: CASAPPGSYNSPLHF
CDR3 DNA: TGTGCCAGTGCCCCCCCGGGCTCCTATAATTCACCCCTCCACTTT
V gene: TRBV5-5
D gene: NA
J gene: TRBJ1-6
clone size: few
CDR3 length: 15

CDR3 protein: CAWNLQGLNTEAFF
CDR3 DNA: TGTGCCTGGAACCTACAGGGTCTGAACACTGAAGCTTTCTTT
V gene: TRBV30
D gene: NA
J gene: TRBJ1-1
clone size: NA
CDR3 length: 14

CDR3 protein: CASSYGEGTPWQYF
CDR3 DNA: TGTGCCAGCAGTTACGGGGAGGGTACCCCCTGGCAGTACTTC
V gene: TRBV6-5
D gene: TRBD2
J gene: TRBJ2-7
clone size: NA
CDR3 length: 14

CDR3 protein: CSVGTGDQPQHF
CDR3 DNA: TGCAGCGTTGGGACAGGGGATCAGCCCCAGCATTTT
V gene: TRBV29-1
D gene: TRBD1
J gene: TRBJ1-5
clone size: few
CDR3 length: 12

CDR3 protein: CASNLRGRGEQYF
CDR3 DNA: TGTGCCAGCAATTTACGTGGGAGAGGCGAGCAGTACTTC
V gene: TRBV6-6
D gene: NA
J gene: TRBJ2-7
clone size: NA
CDR3 length: 13

CDR3 protein: CASSSTQGSEQYF
CDR3 DNA: TGTGCCAGCAGCTCTACTCAGGGTAGCGAGCAGTACTTC
V gene: TRBV7-3
D gene: NA
J gene: TRBJ2-7
clone size: NA
CDR3 length: 13

CDR3 protein: CASSASTNEQFF
CDR3 DNA: TGTGCCAGCAGCGCTAGCACCAATGAGCAGTTCTTC
V gene: TRBV2
D gene: NA
J gene: TRBJ2-1
clone size: few
CDR3 length: 12

CDR3 protein: CASSQDRGSGEQFF
CDR3 DNA: TGTGCCAGCAGCCAAGATCGGGGGTCGGGTGAGCAGTTCTTC
V gene: TRBV4-2
D gene: NA
J gene: TRBJ2-1
clone size: NA
CDR3 length: 14

CDR3 protein: CASGTSGYTDTQYF
CDR3 DNA: TGTGCCAGTGGGACGAGCGGGTACACAGATACGCAGTATTTT
V gene: TRBV19
D gene: NA
J gene: TRBJ2-3
clone size: NA
CDR3 length: 14

CDR3 protein: CASSTGGESTDTQYF
CDR3 DNA: TGTGCCAGCAGTACAGGGGGTGAAAGCACAGATACGCAGTATTTT
V gene: TRBV7-9
D gene: TRBD1
J gene: TRBJ2-3
clone size: few
CDR3 length: 15

CDR3 protein: CAWGAGGADTQYF
CDR3 DNA: TGTGCCTGGGGAGCGGGGGGTGCAGATACGCAGTATTTT
V gene: TRBV30
D gene: TRBD2
J gene: TRBJ2-3
clone size: NA
CDR3 length: 13

CDR3 protein: CASSIRVPGELFF
CDR3 DNA: TGTGCCAGCAGCATCAGGGTGCCCGGGGAGCTGTTTTTT
V gene: TRBV7-2
D gene: NA
J gene: TRBJ2-2
clone size: few
CDR3 length: 13

CDR3 protein: CASSLLTGTTNEQFF
CDR3 DNA: TGTGCCAGCAGCTTACTCACCGGGACTACCAATGAGCAGTTCTTC
V gene: TRBV11-2
D gene: TRBD2
J gene: TRBJ2-1
clone size: NA
CDR3 length: 15

CDR3 protein: CASSYSIAATPDTQYF
CDR3 DNA: TGTGCCAGCAGTTACTCGATAGCCGCCACCCCAGATACGCAGTATTTT
V gene: TRBV6-5
D gene: NA
J gene: TRBJ2-3
clone size: NA
CDR3 length: 16

CDR3 protein: CAWRLAGNPDTQYF
CDR3 DNA: TGTGCCTGGAGACTAGCGGGGAACCCAGATACGCAGTATTTT
V gene: TRBV30
D gene: TRBD2
J gene: TRBJ2-3
clone size: few
CDR3 length: 14

CDR3 protein: CATSRWGAAETQYF
CDR3 DNA: TGTGCCACCAGCAGATGGGGAGCAGCGGAGACCCAGTACTTC
V gene: TRBV15
D gene: NA
J gene: TRBJ2-5
clone size: NA
CDR3 length: 14

CDR3 protein: CASSQEGLAVLGNEQFF
CDR3 DNA: TGCGCCAGCAGCCAAGAGGGACTAGCGGTGCTTGGCAATGAGCAGTTCTTC
V gene: TRBV4-3
D gene: TRBD2
J gene: TRBJ2-1
clone size: few
CDR3 length: 17

CDR3 protein: CASSLGGQDYEQYF
CDR3 DNA: TGCGCCAGCAGCTTGGGGGGACAGGACTACGAGCAGTACTTC
V gene: TRBV5-1
D gene: TRBD1
J gene: TRBJ2-7
clone size: few
CDR3 length: 14

CDR3 protein: CASDGQGNSPLHF
CDR3 DNA: TGTGCCAGCGACGGACAGGGTAATTCACCCCTCCACTTT
V gene: TRBV2
D gene: TRBD1
J gene: TRBJ1-6
clone size: NA
CDR3 length: 13

CDR3 protein: CASSFGTSGVPYEQYF
CDR3 DNA: TGTGCCAGCAGCTTCGGGACTAGCGGTGTGCCCTACGAGCAGTACTTC
V gene: TRBV9
D gene: TRBD2
J gene: TRBJ2-7
clone size: NA
CDR3 length: 16

CDR3 protein: CASSGLAEAEAFF
CDR3 DNA: TGTGCCAGCAGCGGGCTTGCGGAGGCTGAAGCTTTCTTT
V gene: TRBV9
D gene: NA
J gene: TRBJ1-1
clone size: few
CDR3 length: 13

CDR3 protein: CASQVGQGDTQYF
CDR3 DNA: TGTGCCTCGCAAGTCGGACAGGGGGATACGCAGTATTTT
V gene: TRBV2
D gene: TRBD1
J gene: TRBJ2-3
clone size: NA
CDR3 length: 13

CDR3 protein: CASSATGSGQPQHF
CDR3 DNA: TGTGCCAGCAGCGCGACAGGTTCCGGTCAGCCCCAGCATTTT
V gene: TRBV9
D gene: NA
J gene: TRBJ1-5
clone size: NA
CDR3 length: 14

CDR3 protein: CAISGQGPPGDTQYF
CDR3 DNA: TGTGCCATCAGTGGACAGGGACCACCCGGGGATACGCAGTATTTT
V gene: TRBV10-3
D gene: TRBD1
J gene: TRBJ2-3
clone size: few
CDR3 length: 15

CDR3 protein: CSVELTGWETQYF
CDR3 DNA: TGCAGCGTTGAACTGACAGGTTGGGAGACCCAGTACTTC
V gene: TRBV29-1
D gene: NA
J gene: TRBJ2-5
clone size: many
CDR3 length: 13

CDR3 protein: CASSEYPGGFYGYTF
CDR3 DNA: TGTGCCAGCAGCGAATACCCGGGGGGGTTCTATGGCTACACCTTC
V gene: TRBV6-4
D gene: NA
J gene: TRBJ1-2
clone size: few
CDR3 length: 15

CDR3 protein: CASSLASGDYEQYF
CDR3 DNA: TGTGCCAGCAGCTTAGCATCAGGGGACTACGAGCAGTACTTC
V gene: TRBV7-7
D gene: NA
J gene: TRBJ2-7
clone size: few
CDR3 length: 14

CDR3 protein: CASSYRAGDRETQYF
CDR3 DNA: TGTGCCAGCAGTTACCGGGCGGGGGATAGAGAGACCCAGTACTTC
V gene: TRBV6-5
D gene: TRBD2
J gene: TRBJ2-5
clone size: NA
CDR3 length: 15